These 18 T cell receptor beta chains originate from one sample sequenced in a study of blood T cell repertoires in COVID-19. TCRdb keeps only in-frame clones here, not all; method: immunoSEQ multiplex PCR. The table shows 200,000 to 250,000 clones, with around 83% occurring only once. Sequenced input: peripheral blood. The receptors come from a woman aged 50 to 60 with COVID-19, enrolled during active disease.

The rearrangement uses TRBV5-4 and TRBJ1-2; possible D gene TRBD1, 5 bases. The CDR3 contains 13 residues. Germline V gene lookup returns CDR1 SGHNT and CDR2 YYREEE (reference sequence). Deletions cut 2 bases from V and 2 bases from J, with 7 bases between. CDR3 loop: CASSFDRNYGYTF. The DNA of the CDR3 is TGTGCCAGCAGCTTTGACAGAAACTATGGCTACACCTTC.

The chain uses TRBV5-6 and TRBJ2-7; TRBD1 might be the D (6 bases). This CDR3 is built from 15 residues. Per germline, CDR1 SGHDT and CDR2 YYEEEE. V was trimmed by 1 base and J by 0 bases, leaving 11 bases between them. CDR3 in amino acids: CASSLRQDISYEQYF. The CDR3 DNA reads TGTGCCAGCAGCTTGCGACAGGATATCTCCTACGAGCAGTACTTC.

The chain joins TRBV6-5 to TRBJ1-1, with D possibly matching TRBD1 (5 bases). The CDR3 extends over 14 amino acids. V was pared by 5 bases and J by 2 bases, with 12 bases between. Per germline, CDR1 MNHEY and CDR2 SVGAGI. Here the CDR3 DNA reads TGTGCCAGCAGTATTAACAGGTTAAACACTGAAGCTTTCTTT. Amino acid sequence: CASSINRLNTEAFF.

The chain has TRBV4-1 and TRBJ2-4; unclear D gene. Trimming left V 1 base short and J 3 bases short, with 16 bases between. This CDR3 is built from 17 residues. Per the germline V gene, CDR1 is MGHRA and CDR2 is YSYEKL. The CDR3 DNA reads as TGCGCCAGCAGCCAAGGGTCGAGTAGAACCCTCAAAAACATTCAGTACTTC. This codes for CASSQGSSRTLKNIQYF.

This clone showed up just once. This same CDR3 is encoded by further DNA sequences in the sample. V is TRBV12-3 or TRBV12-4 and J is TRBJ1-5; possible D gene TRBD1, 5 bases. With 3 bases removed from V and 4 bases from J, the gap between germline ends came to 7 bases. The CDR3 contains 13 residues. The CDR3 sequence is CASSLQGNQPQHF. CDR3 DNA: TGTGCCAGCAGTTTGCAGGGAAATCAGCCCCAGCATTTT.

The chain joins TRBV6-1 to TRBJ2-6, with unresolved D. The CDR3 spans 15 residues. Trimming pared 2 bases from V and 4 bases from J, leaving 9 bases between. Germline CDR1 and CDR2: MNHNS and SASEGT. CDR3 DNA sequence: TGTGCCAGCAGTGAATACATATGGGGGGCCAACGTCCTGACTTTC. Translated, it gives CASSEYIWGANVLTF.

The chain carries TRBV2 and TRBJ1-2, with 8 nucleotides matching TRBD1. The CDR3 loop spans 14 amino acids. Germline V gene data show CDR1 as SNHLY and CDR2 as FYNNEI. V shed 2 bases and J 4 bases; nucleotides not matched to a gene: 3. This CDR3 reads CASSESTGGYGYTF. DNA for the CDR3: TGTGCCAGCAGTGAATCAACAGGGGGCTATGGCTACACCTTC.

The chain employs TRBV10-3 and TRBJ1-4; D is possibly TRBD1 (5 bases). V was clipped by 3 bases and J by 4 bases, with 9 bases between them. This CDR3 contains 14 residues. CDR1 is ENHRY and CDR2 is SYGVKD in the germline V gene. The CDR3 region is CAISDNRGNEKLFF. The CDR3 bases are TGTGCCATCAGTGATAATAGGGGTAATGAAAAACTGTTTTTT.

The CDR3 DNA reads TGTGCCAGCGCCGGGACAACCCTTCGAGACGAGCAGTACGTC. It translates to CASAGTTLRDEQYV. The chain has TRBV6-5 and TRBJ2-7; D is possibly TRBD1 (6 bases). CDR1 is MNHEY and CDR2 is SVGAGI in the germline V gene. Trimming shortened V by 8 bases and J by 5 bases, and 19 bases separated the two germline ends. The length of the CDR3 is 14 residues.

The genes are TRBV19 and TRBJ1-2; TRBD1 aligns across 8 bases. The CDR3 is 15 residues long. The junction had 11 bases not matched to a gene; V was cut back by 7 bases and J by 4 bases. CDR1 and CDR2 from the germline V gene are LNHDA and SQIVND (reference sequence). CDR3 sequence: CASTLSGTGSYGYTF. The DNA for the CDR3 is TGTGCCAGTACCCTCTCCGGGACAGGCTCCTATGGCTACACCTTC.

The rearrangement joins TRBV28 to TRBJ1-6; 7 bases fit TRBD1. The ends lost 5 bases at V and 5 bases at J; junction bases unmatched: 9. The CDR3 is made up of 16 amino acids. CDR1 is MDHEN, CDR2 SYDVKM, per germline. The CDR3 DNA sequence: TGTGCCAGCAGTCAACAAACAGGGGTCAATAATTCACCCCTCCACTTT. Its protein is CASSQQTGVNNSPLHF.

The chain has TRBV5-1 and TRBJ1-1; the match to TRBD1 covers 11 bases. Germline lookup yields CDR1 SGHRS and CDR2 YFSETQ. This CDR3 contains 17 residues. The V gene end was trimmed by 0 bases and the J gene end by 5 bases; junction bases not matched to a gene: 9. CDR3 in DNA: TGCGCCAGCAGCTTGGTCCGGGACAGGGGGAATGGGACTGAAGCTTTCTTT. Translated: CASSLVRDRGNGTEAFF.

This clone has only one observation. The rearrangement uses TRBV4-3 and TRBJ2-1; 12 bases agree with TRBD2. The V gene end was trimmed by 2 bases and the J gene end by 8 bases; junction bases not matched to a gene: 7. The CDR3 length is 16 residues. Germline assignment: CDR1 LGHNA and CDR2 YSLEER. The CDR3 is CASSQSTSGGTDEQFF. The CDR3 DNA follows: TGCGCCAGCAGCCAATCTACTAGCGGGGGGACGGATGAGCAGTTCTTC.

This clone appeared a few times. J is TRBJ2-5 and V is TRBV5-6; 7 nucleotides agree with TRBD1. With 4 bases clipped from V and 5 bases from J, the junction kept 8 bases outside the gene matches. The CDR3 covers 14 residues. The V gene's germline CDR1 is SGHDT and CDR2 YYEEEE. CDR3 residues: CASSPQGGEETQYF. As DNA, the CDR3 is TGTGCCAGCAGCCCCCAAGGGGGCGAGGAGACCCAGTACTTC.

The chain employs TRBV30 and TRBJ1-1, with unresolved D. CDR1 GTSNPN and CDR2 SVGIG come from the germline V gene (reference sequence). Deletions cut 0 bases from V and 1 base from J, with 3 bases between. The CDR3 is made up of 12 amino acids. This CDR3 is CAWSVRNTEAFF. The CDR3 DNA reads as TGTGCCTGGAGTGTGAGGAACACTGAAGCTTTCTTT.

The rearrangement links TRBV23-1 to TRBJ2-7; 8 nucleotides align to TRBD1. TRBV23-1 qualifies as an ORF whose function is uncertain. The CDR3 contains 14 residues. V shed 4 bases and J 4 bases; nucleotides not matched to a gene: 6. In nucleotides, the CDR3 is TGCGCCAGCAGTCCGGGACAGGCAAATTACGAGCAGTACGTC. It is translated as CASSPGQANYEQYV.

The rearrangement uses TRBV10-1 and TRBJ1-5, with D possibly being TRBD1 (5 bases). Trimming took 7 bases from V and 3 from J, leaving 16 bases between them. There are 15 residues in the CDR3. CDR1 and CDR2 (germline): WNHNN, SYGVQD (reference sequence). CDR3: CASIATQGNNQPQHF. The CDR3 DNA follows: TGCGCCAGCATCGCGACTCAGGGTAACAATCAGCCCCAGCATTTT.

The chain recombines TRBV2 with TRBJ2-7; 10 bases match TRBD1. This CDR3 has 18 residues. CDR1 and CDR2 from the germline V gene are SNHLY and FYNNEI. The trim removed 10 bases at V and 0 bases at J, leaving 18 bases unmatched. The CDR3: CATQTGTGALGSSYEQYF. The CDR3 DNA sequence: TGTGCCACCCAAACCGGGACAGGGGCATTGGGGAGCTCCTACGAGCAGTACTTC.